This is a list of T cell receptor beta chains from one sample in a study of OX40 agonist ivuxolimab in advanced cancers. Using immunoSEQ multiplex PCR, the repertoire was profiled, and TCRdb retains in-frame clones only, with some absent. The table has 35,000 to 40,000 clones, around 90% seen once. The sequencing used CD4+ or CD8+ T cells sorted from blood, collected in a trial of the OX40 agonist ivuxolimab. These receptors all stem from an adult with an advanced solid tumor such as melanoma, head and neck, liver or kidney cancer. The CDR3 runs from the conserved cysteine through the conserved F or W. Fields, in order: clone size, V gene, D gene, J gene, CDR3 protein, CDR3 DNA. A D gene is named only where the DNA matches it firmly. Where a row states a size, it is once, few, many or the class of an expanded clone; other rows omit it.

clone_size: -
v_call: TRBV6-5
d_call: TRBD1
j_call: TRBJ1-2
cdr3_aa: CASSYYPGTGSGYTF
cdr3_nt: TGTGCCAGCAGTTACTACCCCGGGACAGGGTCAGGCTACACCTTC

clone_size: -
v_call: TRBV18
d_call: -
j_call: TRBJ2-3
cdr3_aa: CASSPPAKDTQYF
cdr3_nt: TGTGCCAGCTCACCACCGGCGAAAGATACGCAGTATTTT

clone_size: -
v_call: TRBV9
d_call: TRBD2
j_call: TRBJ2-5
cdr3_aa: CASSAPLGLAVQETQYF
cdr3_nt: TGTGCCAGCAGCGCCCCTTTGGGACTAGCGGTCCAAGAGACCCAGTACTTC

clone_size: medium-sized
v_call: TRBV28
d_call: -
j_call: TRBJ1-5
cdr3_aa: CASQWRGNQPQHF
cdr3_nt: TGTGCCAGCCAATGGCGAGGTAATCAGCCCCAGCATTTT

clone_size: -
v_call: TRBV6-5
d_call: -
j_call: TRBJ2-3
cdr3_aa: CASSYGRADTQYF
cdr3_nt: TGTGCCAGCAGTTACGGGCGGGCAGATACGCAGTATTTT

clone_size: -
v_call: TRBV6-1
d_call: TRBD2
j_call: TRBJ2-2
cdr3_aa: CATTPGGGELFF
cdr3_nt: TGTGCCACCACACCGGGGGGCGGGGAGCTGTTTTTT

clone_size: -
v_call: TRBV15
d_call: TRBD1
j_call: TRBJ1-2
cdr3_aa: CATSREEQGYGYTF
cdr3_nt: TGTGCCACCAGCAGAGAAGAACAGGGGTACGGCTACACCTTC

clone_size: -
v_call: TRBV5-4
d_call: -
j_call: TRBJ2-5
cdr3_aa: CASRGRDTTKETQYF
cdr3_nt: TGTGCCAGCAGGGGAAGGGACACCACGAAAGAGACCCAGTACTTC

clone_size: -
v_call: TRBV4-3
d_call: TRBD1
j_call: TRBJ1-1
cdr3_aa: CASSLKITGGTEAFF
cdr3_nt: TGCGCCAGCAGCCTTAAAATAACAGGGGGGACTGAAGCTTTCTTT

clone_size: -
v_call: TRBV9
d_call: -
j_call: TRBJ2-1
cdr3_aa: CASSVAWGAGSYNEQFF
cdr3_nt: TGTGCCAGCAGCGTAGCTTGGGGGGCGGGGTCCTACAATGAGCAGTTCTTC

clone_size: once
v_call: TRBV7-3
d_call: -
j_call: TRBJ1-1
cdr3_aa: CASSLVGGYAEAFF
cdr3_nt: TGTGCCAGCAGCTTAGTAGGGGGTTATGCCGAAGCTTTCTTT

clone_size: -
v_call: TRBV9
d_call: -
j_call: TRBJ2-1
cdr3_aa: CASSAGGYNEQFF
cdr3_nt: TGTGCCAGCAGCGCAGGAGGGTACAATGAGCAGTTCTTC

clone_size: -
v_call: TRBV28
d_call: TRBD2
j_call: TRBJ2-3
cdr3_aa: CASRTGTSGSRTQYF
cdr3_nt: TGTGCCAGCAGGACCGGGACTAGCGGGAGCCGTACGCAGTATTTT

clone_size: -
v_call: TRBV6-5
d_call: -
j_call: TRBJ2-1
cdr3_aa: CASSFSGEQFF
cdr3_nt: TGTGCCAGCAGTTTTAGCGGTGAGCAGTTCTTC

clone_size: -
v_call: TRBV10-3
d_call: -
j_call: TRBJ2-7
cdr3_aa: CAISESWDGTNEQYF
cdr3_nt: TGTGCCATCAGTGAGTCGTGGGACGGCACAAACGAGCAGTACTTC

clone_size: -
v_call: TRBV27
d_call: TRBD2
j_call: TRBJ2-3
cdr3_aa: CASSPGTSGRVDTQYF
cdr3_nt: TGTGCCAGCAGTCCGGGGACTAGCGGCAGAGTGGATACGCAGTATTTT

clone_size: -
v_call: TRBV5-6
d_call: TRBD1
j_call: TRBJ2-3
cdr3_aa: CASSGRDRTTDTQYF
cdr3_nt: TGTGCCAGCAGCGGAAGGGACAGGACCACAGATACGCAGTATTTT

clone_size: -
v_call: TRBV12-5
d_call: TRBD2
j_call: TRBJ2-2
cdr3_aa: CASGRASGSSNTGELFF
cdr3_nt: TGTGCTAGTGGGCGGGCTAGCGGGAGTTCGAACACCGGGGAGCTGTTTTTT

clone_size: -
v_call: TRBV5-1
d_call: TRBD2
j_call: TRBJ2-5
cdr3_aa: CASSSELAYQETQYF
cdr3_nt: TGCGCCAGCAGCTCCGAACTAGCGTATCAAGAGACCCAGTACTTC

clone_size: few
v_call: TRBV7-9
d_call: -
j_call: TRBJ2-7
cdr3_aa: CASSLVGSLSYEQYF
cdr3_nt: TGTGCCAGCAGCTTAGTCGGGAGCCTTTCCTACGAGCAGTACTTC

clone_size: -
v_call: TRBV13
d_call: TRBD2
j_call: TRBJ2-3
cdr3_aa: CASSAPQRGGADTQYF
cdr3_nt: TGTGCCAGCAGCGCCCCCCAGCGGGGGGGGGCAGATACGCAGTATTTT

clone_size: -
v_call: TRBV6-5
d_call: TRBD1
j_call: TRBJ2-7
cdr3_aa: CASSSGTGIYEQYF
cdr3_nt: TGTGCCAGCAGCTCCGGGACAGGGATCTACGAGCAGTACTTC

clone_size: -
v_call: TRBV5-1
d_call: -
j_call: TRBJ1-2
cdr3_aa: CASSLDTGNYGYTF
cdr3_nt: TGCGCCAGCAGCTTGGATACAGGAAATTATGGCTACACCTTC

clone_size: -
v_call: TRBV27
d_call: TRBD2
j_call: TRBJ2-1
cdr3_aa: CASSVLAGAYNEQFF
cdr3_nt: TGTGCCAGCAGTGTGCTAGCGGGAGCCTACAATGAGCAGTTCTTC

clone_size: medium-sized
v_call: TRBV28
d_call: -
j_call: TRBJ1-1
cdr3_aa: CASSLIGNTEAFF
cdr3_nt: TGTGCCAGCAGTTTAATCGGGAACACTGAAGCTTTCTTT

clone_size: -
v_call: TRBV27
d_call: -
j_call: TRBJ1-5
cdr3_aa: CASSLSLNQPQHF
cdr3_nt: TGTGCCAGCAGTTTAAGTCTGAATCAGCCCCAGCATTTT

clone_size: -
v_call: TRBV19
d_call: TRBD2
j_call: TRBJ2-5
cdr3_aa: CASSGRTQETQYF
cdr3_nt: TGTGCCAGTAGCGGGAGGACCCAAGAGACCCAGTACTTC